These T cell receptor beta chains were read from a single sample in a study of control samples from healthy donors and cancer patients. Here immunoSEQ multiplex PCR was the method, and the copy in TCRdb shows in-frame clones only, minus some. The data hold about 130,000 clones, with roughly 92% observed a single time. Sequencing input: PBMCs. The receptors derive from a man aged 80 or over with head and neck cancer. CDR3s include the opening cysteine and the closing phenylalanine or tryptophan. D genes are given only for firm matches.

v_call: TRBV6-5
d_call: NA
j_call: TRBJ2-6
cdr3_nt: TGTGCCAGCAGTTACTCGGGCTTCTCTGGGGCCAACGTCCTGACTTTC
cdr3_aa: CASSYSGFSGANVLTF

v_call: TRBV11-3
d_call: NA
j_call: TRBJ2-1
cdr3_nt: TGTGCCAGCAGCTCGAGATGGGATGAGCAGTTCTTC
cdr3_aa: CASSSRWDEQFF

v_call: TRBV10-1
d_call: NA
j_call: TRBJ1-5
cdr3_nt: TGCGCCAGCAGGGGGACTGAAGAAGATAGCAATCAGCCCCAGCATTTT
cdr3_aa: CASRGTEEDSNQPQHF

v_call: TRBV12-5
d_call: TRBD2
j_call: TRBJ2-2
cdr3_nt: TGTGCTAGGGGTGGGGGGACCGGGGGGACCGGGGAGCTGTTTTTT
cdr3_aa: CARGGGTGGTGELFF

v_call: TRBV7-9
d_call: NA
j_call: TRBJ1-1
cdr3_nt: TGTGCCAGCAGCTTAGTATCACTGAACACTGAAGCTTTCTTT
cdr3_aa: CASSLVSLNTEAFF

v_call: TRBV23-1
d_call: TRBD2
j_call: TRBJ2-3
cdr3_nt: TGCGCCAGCACCCCGCGGGGGCGGGGGGGCTGGGATACGCAGTATTTT
cdr3_aa: CASTPRGRGGWDTQYF

v_call: TRBV6-5
d_call: NA
j_call: TRBJ2-3
cdr3_nt: TGTGCCAGCAGTTACTCCGCGGGCGCCACAGATACGCAGTATTTT
cdr3_aa: CASSYSAGATDTQYF

v_call: TRBV7-2
d_call: TRBD2
j_call: TRBJ2-7
cdr3_nt: TGTGCCAGCAGCTTAGATCGAGCGGGAGTAAACGAGCAGTACTTC
cdr3_aa: CASSLDRAGVNEQYF

v_call: TRBV11-2
d_call: NA
j_call: TRBJ1-2
cdr3_nt: TGTGCCAGCAGCTTAGAAAGAAAGGGGGGCTACACCTTC
cdr3_aa: CASSLERKGGYTF

v_call: TRBV4-2
d_call: NA
j_call: TRBJ1-1
cdr3_nt: TGTGCCAGCAGCCAGATTGGCCGGTACACTGAAGCTTTCTTT
cdr3_aa: CASSQIGRYTEAFF

v_call: TRBV7-9
d_call: NA
j_call: TRBJ2-1
cdr3_nt: TGTGCCAGCAGCTTAGGATGGGGTGAGCAGTTCTTC
cdr3_aa: CASSLGWGEQFF